The entry that follows covers one T cell receptor beta chain sequence. Its antigen is as yet unknown. The germline gives CDR1 KGHSH, CDR2 LQKENI. The CDR3 extends over 12 amino acids. The V end lost 4 bases, the J end lost 6 bases, and 6 bases lay between the germline ends. These data are taken from a study of T cell responses to AZD1222 COVID-19 vaccine. The data were produced by immunoSEQ multiplex PCR, yet TCRdb's version contains in-frame clones alone and is incomplete. The sample lists approximately 150,000 clones, around 83% seen once, with approximately 5% in the top ten. General study findings and limits: Recipients of AZD1222 seropositive at baseline numbered only 5 to 7.

This chain links TRBV18 with TRBJ2-2, with no clear D. This receptor was obtained from an adult who received the AZD1222 COVID-19 vaccine. The starting material was peripheral blood, obtained 28 days after the second AZD1222 dose. CDR3 sequence (DNA): TGTGCCAGCTCACATAGTTCCGGGGAGCTGTTTTTT. This gives the protein CASSHSSGELFF.